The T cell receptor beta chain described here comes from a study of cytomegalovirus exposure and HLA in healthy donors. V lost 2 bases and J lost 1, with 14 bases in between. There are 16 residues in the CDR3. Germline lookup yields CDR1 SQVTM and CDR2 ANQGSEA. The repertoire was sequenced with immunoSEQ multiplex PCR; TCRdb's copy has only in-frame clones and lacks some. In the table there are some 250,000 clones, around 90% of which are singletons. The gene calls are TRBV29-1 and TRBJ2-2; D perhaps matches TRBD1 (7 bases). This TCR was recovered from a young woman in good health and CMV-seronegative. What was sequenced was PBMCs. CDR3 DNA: TGCAGCGTTGAATTTCCAGGGGGGATGAACACCGGGGAGCTGTTTTTT. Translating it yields CSVEFPGGMNTGELFF.